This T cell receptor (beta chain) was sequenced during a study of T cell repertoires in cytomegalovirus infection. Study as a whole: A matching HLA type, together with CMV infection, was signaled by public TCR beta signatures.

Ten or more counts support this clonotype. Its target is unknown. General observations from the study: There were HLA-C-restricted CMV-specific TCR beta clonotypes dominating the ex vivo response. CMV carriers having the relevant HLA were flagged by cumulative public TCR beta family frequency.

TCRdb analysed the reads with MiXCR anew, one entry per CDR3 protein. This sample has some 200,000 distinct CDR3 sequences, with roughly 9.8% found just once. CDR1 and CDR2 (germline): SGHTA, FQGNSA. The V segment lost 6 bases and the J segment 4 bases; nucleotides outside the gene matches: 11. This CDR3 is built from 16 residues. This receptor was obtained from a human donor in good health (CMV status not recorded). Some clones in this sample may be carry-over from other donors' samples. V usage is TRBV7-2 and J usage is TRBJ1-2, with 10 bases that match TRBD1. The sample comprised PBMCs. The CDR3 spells CASSYPGQGTSYGYTF. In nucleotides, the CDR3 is TGTGCCAGCAGTTACCCGGGACAGGGGACGAGCTATGGCTACACCTTC.